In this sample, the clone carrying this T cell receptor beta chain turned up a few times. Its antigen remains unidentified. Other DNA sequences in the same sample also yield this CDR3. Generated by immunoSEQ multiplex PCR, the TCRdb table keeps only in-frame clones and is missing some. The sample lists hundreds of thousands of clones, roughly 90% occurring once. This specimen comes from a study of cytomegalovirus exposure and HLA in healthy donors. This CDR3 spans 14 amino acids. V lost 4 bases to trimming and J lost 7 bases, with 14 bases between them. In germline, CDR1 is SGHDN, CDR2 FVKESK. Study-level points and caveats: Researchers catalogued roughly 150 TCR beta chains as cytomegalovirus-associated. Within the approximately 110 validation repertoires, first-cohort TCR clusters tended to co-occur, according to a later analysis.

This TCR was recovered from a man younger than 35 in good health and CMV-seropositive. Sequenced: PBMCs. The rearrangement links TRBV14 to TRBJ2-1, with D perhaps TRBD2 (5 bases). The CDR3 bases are TGTGCCAGCAGCCCGTTGGGCCCGGGGAATGAGCAGTTCTTC. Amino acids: CASSPLGPGNEQFF.